This entry describes one TCR beta chain. Profiled with immunoSEQ multiplex PCR; TCRdb holds only in-frame clones, not every one. The sample yields about 250,000 clones, 70% to 85% seen once. There are 14 residues in the CDR3. Trimming took off 0 bases at V and 7 bases at J, with 14 bases between the two ends. Germline-derived CDR1 and CDR2 are SGDLS and YYNGEE. This sample is drawn from a study of blood T cell repertoires in COVID-19. In the study overall: From the United States, Italy and Spain came samples of acute and convalescent COVID-19. Nucleic acid was either cDNA or gDNA, and it came from T cells, B-cell-depleted T cells, or PBMCs.

The receptor comes from an elderly man with acute or convalescent COVID-19. Source material: peripheral blood. This chain joins TRBV9 and TRBJ2-7; a weak D match, TRBD2 (5 bases). DNA for the CDR3: TGTGCCAGCAGCGTAGGAGGGCCCCCGGGGGAGCAGTACTTC. Its translation is CASSVGGPPGEQYF.